A single sample is the source of the 30 T cell receptor beta chains below, sequenced in a study of shared clonotypes between healthy human individuals. Only in-frame clones appear in the TCRdb table, and some are missing; sequencing was by immunoSEQ multiplex PCR. This sample has a few million clones, with around 95% found just once. Sequences were obtained from naive CD4+ T cells sorted from blood. Subset given: CD45RA+ positively selected. The receptors here all came from a man younger than 30 in good health.

The gene calls are TRBV4-3 and TRBJ2-7; D is unclear. There are 14 residues in the CDR3. Trimming removed 1 base at V and 4 bases at J, with 11 bases between. CDR1 is LGHNA and CDR2 is YSLEER in the germline V gene. DNA for the CDR3: TGCGCCAGCAGCCAAGCCCGACGGTTGTACGAGCAGTACTTC. This encodes CASSQARRLYEQYF.

This clone was counted once. The sample contains more than one DNA sequence encoding this CDR3. The chain is built from TRBV19 and TRBJ2-7; D is uncertain. V was clipped by 0 bases and J by 1 base, with 4 bases between them. In germline, CDR1 is LNHDA, CDR2 SQIVND (reference sequence). The CDR3 extends over 13 amino acids. This CDR3 reads CASSIEGSYEQYF. The DNA of the CDR3 is TGTGCCAGTAGTATAGAAGGGTCCTACGAGCAGTACTTC.

This chain joins TRBV5-1 and TRBJ2-1; D possibly corresponds to TRBD1 (6 bases). V lost 5 bases and J lost 3, with 12 bases in between. In germline, CDR1 is SGHRS, CDR2 YFSETQ. The CDR3 loop spans 14 amino acids. The CDR3 region has the DNA TGCGCCAGCAGTGAGGGGGAGAGCTACAATGAGCAGTTCTTC. It is translated as CASSEGESYNEQFF.

The chain uses TRBV5-1 and TRBJ1-1, with TRBD1 identical over 9 bases. This CDR3 spans 15 amino acids. From germline, CDR1 is SGHRS and CDR2 YFSETQ. Trimming at V came to 4 bases and at J to 3 bases, leaving 7 bases not matched to a gene. CDR3: CASSTETGGYTEAFF. CDR3 DNA sequence: TGCGCCAGCAGCACCGAGACAGGGGGGTACACTGAAGCTTTCTTT.

The rearrangement uses TRBV10-2 and TRBJ2-1; D gene ambiguous. The V gene's germline CDR1 is WSHSY and CDR2 SAAADI. The V gene lost 2 bases and the J gene lost 6 bases, with 5 bases spanning the gap. The CDR3 spans 12 residues. In DNA, the CDR3 is TGCGCCAGCAGTGAGGCAGTCAATGAGCAGTTCTTC. As protein: CASSEAVNEQFF.

The chain is built from TRBV6-1 and TRBJ2-3; D uncertain. The CDR3 totals 15 residues. The V end lost 6 bases, the J end lost 2 bases, and 15 bases lay between the germline ends. Germline V gene lookup returns CDR1 MNHNS and CDR2 SASEGT. Written as DNA, the CDR3 is TGTGCCAGCAGCACCCGGGCCGCAACCACAGATACGCAGTATTTT. Amino acids: CASSTRAATTDTQYF.

The chain recombines TRBV5-3 with TRBJ2-3; 10 bases line up with TRBD2. TRBV5-3 is classed as an ORF, of uncertain function. With 0 bases clipped from V and 10 bases from J, the junction kept 11 bases outside the gene matches. The CDR3 covers 16 residues. The CDR3 protein is CARSLASGSPPNAQYF. In nucleotides, the CDR3 is TGTGCCAGAAGCTTGGCTAGCGGGAGTCCCCCTAATGCGCAGTATTTT.

The chain combines TRBV2 with TRBJ2-5, with D maybe TRBD1 (5 bases). The CDR3 totals 13 residues. The germline CDR1 and CDR2 sequences are SNHLY and FYNNEI. Trimming removed 1 base from V and 5 bases from J, with 8 bases in between. The DNA of the CDR3 is TGTGCCAGCAGTGAAGTCAGGGCGGAGACCCAGTACTTC. Residues: CASSEVRAETQYF.

This chain connects TRBV7-2 to TRBJ1-1; no clear D gene. V gave up 5 bases and J gave up 7 bases, with 14 bases separating them. The CDR3 spans 13 residues. Germline V gene lookup returns CDR1 SGHTA and CDR2 FQGNSA. The CDR3 sequence is CASSQIRSNEAFF. CDR3 in DNA: TGTGCCAGCAGCCAGATCCGTTCAAATGAAGCTTTCTTT.

This clone was counted once. This sequence joins TRBV6-1 and TRBJ1-6; D gene ambiguous. This CDR3 has 13 residues. V lost 4 bases and J lost 5, with 6 bases in between. CDR1 MNHNS and CDR2 SASEGT come from the germline V gene. The CDR3 DNA follows: TGTGCCAGCAGTGTGGAGGATAATTCACCCCTCCACTTT. Protein product: CASSVEDNSPLHF.

As to this clone: This specimen includes other DNA sequences encoding the same CDR3. This chain connects TRBV27 to TRBJ2-5; no clear D gene. The CDR3 spans 11 residues. Trimming removed 5 bases at V and 5 bases at J, with 6 bases between. Germline V lookup: CDR1 MNHEY, CDR2 SMNVEV (reference sequence). The CDR3 spells CASSLEETQYF. DNA for the CDR3: TGTGCCAGCAGTCTCGAGGAGACCCAGTACTTC.

The chain has TRBV6-5 and TRBJ2-1, with 8 nucleotides matching TRBD2. Germline CDR1 is MNHEY and CDR2 is SVGAGI. J gave up 2 bases and V 6 bases, and 0 bases lay outside the gene matches. The CDR3 has 13 amino acids. The CDR3: CASRLAAYNEQFF. DNA for the CDR3: TGTGCCAGCAGACTAGCGGCCTACAATGAGCAGTTCTTC.

On this clone itself: Other DNA sequences in the same sample also yield this CDR3. The chain couples TRBV9 to TRBJ2-1; 10 nucleotides agree with TRBD2. The CDR3 loop spans 18 amino acids. Germline values: CDR1 SGDLS, CDR2 YYNGEE. The ends lost 0 bases at V and 0 bases at J; junction bases unmatched: 6. The CDR3 reads CASSVGLAGASSYNEQFF. CDR3 nucleotide sequence: TGTGCCAGCAGCGTAGGTCTAGCGGGGGCCAGCTCCTACAATGAGCAGTTCTTC.

CDR3 DNA: TGTGCCTGGGCGGGACAGTCGAGGACTGAAGCTTTCTTT. Protein sequence: CAWAGQSRTEAFF. V gene TRBV30 combines with J gene TRBJ1-1; 7 bases fit TRBD1. The CDR3 has 13 residues. Germline-derived CDR1 and CDR2 are GTSNPN and SVGIG (reference sequence). The ends lost 5 bases at V and 5 bases at J; junction bases unmatched: 8.

V and J are TRBV5-5 and TRBJ2-1; perhaps TRBD1 as D (6 bases). CDR1 and CDR2 (germline): SGHKS, YYEKEE (reference sequence). With 0 bases removed from V and 10 bases from J, the gap between germline ends came to 14 bases. This CDR3 has 14 residues. The CDR3 nucleotides are TGTGCCAGCAGCTTGGATTTCCCGGACAGAGAGCAGTTCTTC. Protein product: CASSLDFPDREQFF.

The chain employs TRBV18 and TRBJ1-4, with D perhaps matching TRBD1 (5 bases). Trimming took off 0 bases at V and 3 bases at J, with 11 bases between the two ends. CDR3 length: 16 amino acids. Germline assignment: CDR1 KGHSH and CDR2 LQKENI. The CDR3 DNA is TGTGCCAGCTCACCACCGTCGGGGGGGGCTAATGAAAAACTGTTTTTT. It yields the protein CASSPPSGGANEKLFF.

Of note for this clone: Other DNA sequences within the sample encode an identical CDR3. V gene TRBV11-2 combines with J gene TRBJ2-1; TRBD2 matches 7 bases. The CDR3 spans 13 residues. Trimming removed 1 base from V and 7 bases from J; junction bases left unmatched: 1. The germline V gene encodes CDR1 SGHAT and CDR2 FQNNGV. The CDR3 DNA reads as TGTGCCAGCAGCTTAGGGGAGGGGAATGAGCAGTTCTTC. It encodes CASSLGEGNEQFF.

This chain joins TRBV28 and TRBJ1-2; unclear D gene. The CDR3 consists of 12 residues. With 9 bases removed from V and 7 bases from J, the gap between germline ends came to 15 bases. Germline V lookup: CDR1 MDHEN, CDR2 SYDVKM. Here the CDR3 DNA reads TGTGCCAGTATAAGGGTGGGATCTGGCTACACCTTC. Its translation is CASIRVGSGYTF.

DNA of the CDR3: TGTGCCAGCAGTACGACAGGGGCTGGGGGCTACACCTTC. It encodes CASSTTGAGGYTF. The chain employs TRBV27 and TRBJ1-2; 8 nucleotides align to TRBD1. With 5 bases clipped from V and 8 bases from J, the junction kept 7 bases outside the gene matches. The CDR3 extends over 13 amino acids. Germline V gene lookup returns CDR1 MNHEY and CDR2 SMNVEV (reference sequence).

The chain has TRBV5-8 and TRBJ2-1, with 10 bases that match TRBD1. Trimming took 4 bases from V and 9 from J; bases not matched to a gene: 13. Per germline, CDR1 SGHTS and CDR2 YDEGEE. The CDR3 is 16 residues long. CDR3 nucleotide sequence: TGTGCCAGCAGCCCTAAAAAGGACAGGGGGTCAAGTGAGCAGTTCTTC. This sequence encodes CASSPKKDRGSSEQFF.

This clone was observed once. The chain employs TRBV4-3 and TRBJ2-5; D is possibly TRBD2 (6 bases). CDR1 and CDR2 (germline): LGHNA, YSLEER. This CDR3 has 16 amino acids. V was trimmed by 3 bases and J by 4 bases, leaving 18 bases between them. CDR3 region: CASSHLGTPGGETQYF. The CDR3 DNA is TGCGCCAGCAGCCATCTCGGGACTCCCGGGGGAGAGACCCAGTACTTC.

The chain joins TRBV11-2 to TRBJ2-1, with 7 positions matching TRBD1. Germline CDR1 is SGHAT and CDR2 is FQNNGV. After removal of 7 bases from V and 5 bases from J, the junction contained 11 bases not matched to a gene. The CDR3 spans 15 residues. DNA for the CDR3: TGTGCCAGCACCATATACCGGGACAGCAACAATGAGCAGTTCTTC. This encodes CASTIYRDSNNEQFF.

The chain couples TRBV11-2 to TRBJ1-6; D remains ambiguous. V was pared by 0 bases and J by 4 bases, with 1 base between. Germline V gene lookup returns CDR1 SGHAT and CDR2 FQNNGV. This CDR3 region has 13 residues. For the CDR3, the DNA is TGTGCCAGCAGCTTAGATTATAATTCACCCCTCCACTTT. This encodes CASSLDYNSPLHF.

The J gene is TRBJ1-1, the V gene TRBV11-3; possibly TRBD1 for D (5 bases). The CDR3 is made up of 14 amino acids. The ends were cut back, 4 bases at V and 0 bases at J, with 9 bases in the middle. Germline V lookup: CDR1 SGHNT, CDR2 YENEEA. In DNA form, the CDR3 reads TGTGCCAGCAGCTATTCGGGGCTGAACACTGAAGCTTTCTTT. It translates to CASSYSGLNTEAFF.

This clone occurred once. This rearrangement joins TRBV5-1 to TRBJ1-1; D not resolved. V lost 0 bases and J 2 bases, leaving 11 bases between the germline ends. Germline assignment: CDR1 SGHRS and CDR2 YFSETQ. The CDR3 runs 15 residues. CDR3 nucleotide sequence: TGCGCCAGCAGCTTGGGTCCGGTTGGAAACACTGAAGCTTTCTTT. Translating gives CASSLGPVGNTEAFF.

The chain links TRBV5-4 to TRBJ1-4; perhaps TRBD1 as D (5 bases). CDR1 is SGHNT, CDR2 YYREEE, per germline (reference sequence). Trimming removed 0 bases from V and 8 bases from J, with 11 bases in between. This CDR3 has 14 residues. This CDR3 reads CASSLAGRDEKLFF. The CDR3 DNA sequence: TGTGCCAGCAGCTTGGCCGGAAGGGACGAAAAACTGTTTTTT.

This clone showed up just a few times. The chain is built from TRBV4-1 and TRBJ2-5; D is unresolved. The CDR3 has 11 amino acids. Trimming removed 0 bases from V and 4 bases from J, with 0 bases in between. Germline CDR1 is MGHRA and CDR2 is YSYEKL. CDR3 nucleotides: TGCGCCAGCAGCCAAGAAGAGACCCAGTACTTC. Protein product: CASSQEETQYF.

V usage is TRBV28 and J usage is TRBJ2-7; 9 positions match TRBD2. V trimming: 5 bases; J trimming: 5 bases; junction bases outside the gene matches: 7. CDR3 length: 14 residues. Germline values: CDR1 MDHEN, CDR2 SYDVKM. CDR3 region: CASSPAGGPHEQYF. The CDR3 nucleotides are TGTGCCAGCAGTCCAGCGGGGGGACCTCACGAGCAGTACTTC.

The CDR3 sequence is CASRQLENTGELFF. The CDR3 DNA reads as TGTGCCAGCAGACAACTAGAGAACACCGGGGAGCTGTTTTTT. The chain has TRBV6-5 and TRBJ2-2; tentative D call: TRBD2 (5 bases). The ends were cut back, 6 bases at V and 1 base at J, with 9 bases in the middle. CDR3 length: 14 amino acids. Germline CDR1 MNHEY, CDR2 SVGAGI.

The J gene is TRBJ2-5, the V gene TRBV7-8, with 10 positions matching TRBD1. The junction had 13 bases not matched to a gene; V was cut back by 3 bases and J by 3 bases. This CDR3 contains 18 residues. Germline V CDR1 and CDR2: SGHVS, FQNEAQ. The CDR3 sequence is CASSLGQGTRGLEETQYF. CDR3 nucleotides: TGTGCCAGCAGCTTGGGACAGGGGACCCGCGGGTTAGAAGAGACCCAGTACTTC.